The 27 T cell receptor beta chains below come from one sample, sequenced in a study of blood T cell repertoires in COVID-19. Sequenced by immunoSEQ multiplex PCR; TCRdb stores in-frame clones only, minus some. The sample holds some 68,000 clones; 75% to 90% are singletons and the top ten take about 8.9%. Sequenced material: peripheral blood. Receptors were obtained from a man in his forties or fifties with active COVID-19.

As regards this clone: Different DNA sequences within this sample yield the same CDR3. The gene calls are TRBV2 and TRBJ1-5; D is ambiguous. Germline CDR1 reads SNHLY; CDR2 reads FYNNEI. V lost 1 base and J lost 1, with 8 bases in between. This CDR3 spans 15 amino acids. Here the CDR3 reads CASSEGLQSNQPQHF. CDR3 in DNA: TGTGCCAGCAGTGAAGGTTTACAGAGCAATCAGCCCCAGCATTTT.

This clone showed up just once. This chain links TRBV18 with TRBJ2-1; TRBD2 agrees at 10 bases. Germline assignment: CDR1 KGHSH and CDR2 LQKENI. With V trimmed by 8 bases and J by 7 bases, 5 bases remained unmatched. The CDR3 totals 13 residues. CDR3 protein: CASRTSGSNEQFF. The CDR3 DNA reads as TGTGCCAGCCGGACTAGCGGAAGTAATGAGCAGTTCTTC.

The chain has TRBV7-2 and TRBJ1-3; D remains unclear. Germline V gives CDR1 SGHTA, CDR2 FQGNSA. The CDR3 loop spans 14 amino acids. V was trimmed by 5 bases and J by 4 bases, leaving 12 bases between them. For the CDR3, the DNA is TGTGCCAGCAGCATTGCGGGCGGAGGAAACACCATATATTTT. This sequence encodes CASSIAGGGNTIYF. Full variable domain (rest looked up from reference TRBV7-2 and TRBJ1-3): GAGVSQSPSNKVTEKGKDVELRCDPISGHTALYWYRQSLGQGLEFLIYFQGNSAPDKSGLPSDRFSAERTGGSVSTLTIQRTQQEDSAVYLCASSIAGGGNTIYFGEGSWLTVV.

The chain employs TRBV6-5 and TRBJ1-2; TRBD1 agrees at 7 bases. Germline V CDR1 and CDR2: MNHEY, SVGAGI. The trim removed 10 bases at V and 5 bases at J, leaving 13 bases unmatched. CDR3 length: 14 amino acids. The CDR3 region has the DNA TGTGCCATCCAGGAACAGGGGCAAACATATGGCTACACCTTC. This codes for CAIQEQGQTYGYTF.

Here the CDR3 DNA reads TGTGCCAGCAGCCCCCCCCGAAAACAGGGGAACACTGAAGCTTTCTTT. Its protein is CASSPPRKQGNTEAFF. This chain connects TRBV7-9 to TRBJ1-1; possible D gene TRBD1, 6 bases. This CDR3 is built from 16 residues. The germline V gene has CDR1 SEHNR and CDR2 FQNEAQ (reference sequence). The V gene lost 5 bases and the J gene lost 1 base, with 17 bases spanning the gap.

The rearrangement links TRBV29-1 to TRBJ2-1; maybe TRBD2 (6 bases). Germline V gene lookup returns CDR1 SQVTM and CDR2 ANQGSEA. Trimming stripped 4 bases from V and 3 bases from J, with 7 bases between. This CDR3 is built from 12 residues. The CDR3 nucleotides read TGCAGCGTTGGGGACTTCTACAATGAGCAGTTCTTC. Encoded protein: CSVGDFYNEQFF.

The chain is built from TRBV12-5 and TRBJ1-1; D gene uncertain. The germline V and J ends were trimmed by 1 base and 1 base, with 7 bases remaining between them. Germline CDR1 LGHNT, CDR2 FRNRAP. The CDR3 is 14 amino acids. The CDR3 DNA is TGTGCTAGTGGTTTGGCTATACCGAACACTGAAGCTTTCTTT. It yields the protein CASGLAIPNTEAFF. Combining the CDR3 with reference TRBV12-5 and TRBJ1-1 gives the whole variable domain DARVTQTPRHKVTEMGQEVTMRCQPILGHNTVFWYRQTMMQGLELLAYFRNRAPLDDSGMPKDRFSAEMPDATLATLKIQPSEPRDSAVYFCASGLAIPNTEAFFGQGTRLTVV.

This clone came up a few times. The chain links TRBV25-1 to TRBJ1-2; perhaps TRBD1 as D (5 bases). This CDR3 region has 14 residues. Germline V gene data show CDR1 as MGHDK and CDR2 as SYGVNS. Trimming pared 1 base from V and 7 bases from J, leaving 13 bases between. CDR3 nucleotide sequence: TGTGCCAGCAGTGAATCAGGGTCTAGGGCTGGCTACACCTTC. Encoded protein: CASSESGSRAGYTF.

The CDR3 reads CASSSGGEQFF. The DNA for the CDR3 is TGTGCCAGCAGCTCAGGGGGTGAGCAGTTCTTC. J is TRBJ2-1 and V is TRBV11-2, with 7 bases fitting TRBD1. Germline V gives CDR1 SGHAT, CDR2 FQNNGV. The CDR3 consists of 11 residues. V lost 4 bases and J lost 9; bases outside the gene matches: 0.

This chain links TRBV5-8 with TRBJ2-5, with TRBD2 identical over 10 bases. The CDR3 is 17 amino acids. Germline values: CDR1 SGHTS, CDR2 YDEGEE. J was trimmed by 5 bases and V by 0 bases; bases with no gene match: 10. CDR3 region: CASSLVRAGGPEETQYF. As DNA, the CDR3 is TGTGCCAGCAGCTTGGTTCGAGCGGGGGGGCCGGAGGAGACCCAGTACTTC.

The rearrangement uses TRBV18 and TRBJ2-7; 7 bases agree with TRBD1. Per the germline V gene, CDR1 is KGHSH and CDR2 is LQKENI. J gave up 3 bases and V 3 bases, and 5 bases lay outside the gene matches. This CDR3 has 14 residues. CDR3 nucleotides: TGTGCCAGCTCACCCGGCCGGGACAGCTACGAGCAGTACTTC. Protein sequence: CASSPGRDSYEQYF.

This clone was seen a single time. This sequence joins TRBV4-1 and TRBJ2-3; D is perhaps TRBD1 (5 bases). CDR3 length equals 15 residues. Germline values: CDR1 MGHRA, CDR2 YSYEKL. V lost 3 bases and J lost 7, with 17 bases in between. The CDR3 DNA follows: TGCGCCAGCAGCCATTCAGGGATGGGCACGTATACGCAGTATTTT. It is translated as CASSHSGMGTYTQYF.

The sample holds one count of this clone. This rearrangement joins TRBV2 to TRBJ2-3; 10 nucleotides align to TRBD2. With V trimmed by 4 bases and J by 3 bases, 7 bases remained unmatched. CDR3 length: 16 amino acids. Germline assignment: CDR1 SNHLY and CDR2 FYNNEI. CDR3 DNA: TGTGCCAGCAGTGCGCAGCGGGGGGGCGGTACAGATACGCAGTATTTT. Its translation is CASSAQRGGGTDTQYF.

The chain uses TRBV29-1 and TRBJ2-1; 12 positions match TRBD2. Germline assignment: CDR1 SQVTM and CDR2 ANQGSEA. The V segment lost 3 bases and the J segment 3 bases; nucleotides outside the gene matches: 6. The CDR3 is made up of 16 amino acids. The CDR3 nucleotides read TGCAGCGTTGAGGAAGGACTAGCGGGGCTCTACAATGAGCAGTTCTTC. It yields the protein CSVEEGLAGLYNEQFF.

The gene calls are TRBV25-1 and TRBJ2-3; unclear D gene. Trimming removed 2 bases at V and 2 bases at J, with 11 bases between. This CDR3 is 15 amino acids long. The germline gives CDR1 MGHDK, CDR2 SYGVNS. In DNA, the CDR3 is TGTGCCAGCAGTGAAAAGGTAGCCGACACAGATACGCAGTATTTT. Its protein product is CASSEKVADTDTQYF.

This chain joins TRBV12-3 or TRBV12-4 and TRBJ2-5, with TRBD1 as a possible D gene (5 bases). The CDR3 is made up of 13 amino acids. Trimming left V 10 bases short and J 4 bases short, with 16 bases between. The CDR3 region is CATRPWGGETQYF. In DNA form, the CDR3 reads TGTGCCACCAGGCCCTGGGGCGGAGAGACCCAGTACTTC.

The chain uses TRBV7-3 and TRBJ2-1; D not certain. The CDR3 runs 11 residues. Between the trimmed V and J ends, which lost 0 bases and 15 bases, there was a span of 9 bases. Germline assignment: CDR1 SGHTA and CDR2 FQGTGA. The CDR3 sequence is CASSLTEELFF. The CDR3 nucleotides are TGTGCCAGCAGCTTAACAGAAGAGTTGTTCTTC.

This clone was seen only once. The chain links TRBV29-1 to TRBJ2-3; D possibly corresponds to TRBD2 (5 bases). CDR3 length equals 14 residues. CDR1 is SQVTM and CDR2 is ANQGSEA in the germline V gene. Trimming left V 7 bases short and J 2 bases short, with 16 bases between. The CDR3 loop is CSALRAYSTDTQYF. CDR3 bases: TGCAGCGCTCTGAGGGCCTACTCCACAGATACGCAGTATTTT.

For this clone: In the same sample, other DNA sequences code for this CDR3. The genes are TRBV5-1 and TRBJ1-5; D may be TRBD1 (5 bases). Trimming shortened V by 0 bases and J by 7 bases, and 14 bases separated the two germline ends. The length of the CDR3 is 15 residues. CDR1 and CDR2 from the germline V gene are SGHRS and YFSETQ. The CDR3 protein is CASSLAGYQAQPQHF. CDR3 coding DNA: TGCGCCAGCAGCTTGGCAGGGTATCAGGCCCAGCCCCAGCATTTT.

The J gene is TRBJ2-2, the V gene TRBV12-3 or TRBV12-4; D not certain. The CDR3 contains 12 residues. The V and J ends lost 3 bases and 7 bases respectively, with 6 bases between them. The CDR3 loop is CASSFVGGELFF. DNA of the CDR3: TGTGCCAGCAGTTTCGTCGGCGGGGAGCTGTTTTTT.

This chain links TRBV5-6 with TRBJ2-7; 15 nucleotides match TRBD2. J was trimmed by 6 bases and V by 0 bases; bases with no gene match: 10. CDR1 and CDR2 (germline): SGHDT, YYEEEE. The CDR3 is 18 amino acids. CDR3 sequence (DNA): TGTGCCAGCAGCTTGGCCGGGACTAGCGGGGGGCAGGGGCGCGAGCAGTACTTC. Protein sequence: CASSLAGTSGGQGREQYF. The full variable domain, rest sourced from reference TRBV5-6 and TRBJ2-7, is DAGVTQSPTHLIKTRGQQVTLRCSPKSGHDTVSWYQQALGQGPQFIFQYYEEEERQRGNFPDRFSGHQFPNYSSELNVNALLLGDSALYLCASSLAGTSGGQGREQYFGPGTRLTVT.

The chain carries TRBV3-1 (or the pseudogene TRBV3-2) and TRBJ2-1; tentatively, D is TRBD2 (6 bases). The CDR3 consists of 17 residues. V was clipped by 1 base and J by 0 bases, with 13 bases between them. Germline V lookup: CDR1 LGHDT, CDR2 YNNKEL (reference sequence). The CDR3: CASSQGRGTISYNEQFF. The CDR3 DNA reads TGTGCCAGCAGCCAAGGGCGGGGCACGATCTCCTACAATGAGCAGTTCTTC.

This CDR3 is CASSPTTGGTEAFF. As DNA, the CDR3 is TGTGCCAGCAGCCCGACGACAGGCGGCACTGAAGCTTTCTTT. The chain combines TRBV3-1 (or the pseudogene TRBV3-2) with TRBJ1-1; tentative D call: TRBD1 (6 bases). Trimming shortened V by 4 bases and J by 4 bases, and 13 bases separated the two germline ends. This CDR3 comprises 14 residues. CDR1 is LGHDT and CDR2 is YNNKEL in the germline V gene (reference sequence).

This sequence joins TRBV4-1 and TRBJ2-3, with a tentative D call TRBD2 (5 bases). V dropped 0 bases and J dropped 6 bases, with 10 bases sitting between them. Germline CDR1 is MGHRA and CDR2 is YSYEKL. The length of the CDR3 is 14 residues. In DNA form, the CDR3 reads TGCGCCAGCAGCCAAGATGAGTGGAGGGATACGCAGTATTTT. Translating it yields CASSQDEWRDTQYF.

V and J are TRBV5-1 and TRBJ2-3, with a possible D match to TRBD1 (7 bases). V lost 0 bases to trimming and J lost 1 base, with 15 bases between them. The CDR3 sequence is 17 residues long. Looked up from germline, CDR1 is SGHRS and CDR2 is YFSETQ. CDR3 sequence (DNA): TGCGCCAGCAGCTTGGGGTCAGGGGGGATCGGCACAGATACGCAGTATTTT. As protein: CASSLGSGGIGTDTQYF.

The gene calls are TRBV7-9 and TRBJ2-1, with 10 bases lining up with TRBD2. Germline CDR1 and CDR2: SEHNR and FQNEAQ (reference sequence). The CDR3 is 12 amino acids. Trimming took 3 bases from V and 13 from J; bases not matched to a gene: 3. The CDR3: CASSFERGGQFF. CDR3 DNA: TGTGCCAGCAGCTTCGAGCGGGGGGGCCAGTTCTTC.

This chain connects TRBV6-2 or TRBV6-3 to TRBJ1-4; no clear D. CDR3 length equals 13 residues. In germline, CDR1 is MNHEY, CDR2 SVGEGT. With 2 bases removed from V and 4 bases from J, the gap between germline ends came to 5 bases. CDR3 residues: CASSYDFNEKLFF. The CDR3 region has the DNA TGTGCCAGCAGTTACGACTTTAATGAAAAACTGTTTTTT.